This T cell receptor beta chain was sequenced for a study of blood T cell repertoires in COVID-19. Study overall: Acute and convalescent COVID-19 specimens originated in the United States, Italy and Spain.

Measured with immunoSEQ multiplex PCR; TCRdb has only the in-frame clones, and not every one. Here the sample spans around 24,000 clones, about 90% being singletons. The receptor's source is a man between 65 and 85 years old with acute or convalescent COVID-19. Material for sequencing was peripheral blood.

In nucleotides, the CDR3 is TGTGCCACCCTCGGGACAGAATACGAGCAGTACTTC. Its protein product is CATLGTEYEQYF. The V and J genes are TRBV10-3 and TRBJ2-7; 7 positions match TRBD1. CDR1 and CDR2 from the germline V gene are ENHRY and SYGVKD. Trimming at V came to 10 bases and at J to 4 bases, leaving 7 bases not matched to a gene. The CDR3 covers 12 residues.